These T cell receptor beta chains were read from a single sample in a study of beta chain features in type 1 diabetes. Repertoires were generated with immunoSEQ multiplex PCR, while TCRdb's copy carries only in-frame clones and drops some. The sample lists 300,000 to 350,000 clones, around a fifth occurring once. The sequencing input was naive CD4+ T cells from blood. The receptors here all came from a young woman in good health. The CDR3 runs from the conserved cysteine through the conserved F or W.

j_gene	v_gene	CDR3aa
TRBJ2-3	TRBV5-4	CASSLRLAGSTDTQYF
TRBJ2-7	TRBV2	CASSQDRQKVSYEQYF
TRBJ2-3	TRBV7-9	CASSLGGLAVITDTQYF
TRBJ2-1	TRBV11-2	CASSSSVAHPEQFF
TRBJ2-3	TRBV7-9	CASSPDRARTDTQYF
TRBJ2-5	TRBV12-5	CASGWTGGLETQYF
TRBJ2-1	TRBV18	CASSPWPAGSNEQFF
TRBJ2-1	TRBV2	CASSGTSGINEQFF
TRBJ1-3	TRBV30	CAWEQGTSGNTIYF
TRBJ1-2	TRBV28	CASSPGRGDYGYTF
TRBJ2-7	TRBV7-2	CASSLAGPNEQYF
TRBJ1-5	TRBV19	CASVPGTGASGPQHF
TRBJ1-5	TRBV7-6	CASSLGQYYSNQPQHF
TRBJ2-5	TRBV7-2	CASSLGLAGETQYF
TRBJ1-2	TRBV2	CASSESVNYGYTF
TRBJ2-7	TRBV7-9	CASSFAGGQPYEQYF
TRBJ2-4	TRBV30	CATRQGAKNIQYF
TRBJ1-1	TRBV15	CATSSYRNTEAFF
TRBJ2-3	TRBV6-5	CASRRGPGSTDTQYF
TRBJ1-6	TRBV30	CAWSGENSPLHF
TRBJ2-1	TRBV27	CASSRPLGGEQFF
TRBJ2-7	TRBV5-1	CASSLDGDYSYEQYF
TRBJ2-1	TRBV15	CATQRDVGEQFF
TRBJ2-7	TRBV18	CASSPRREQDEQYF
TRBJ2-7	TRBV5-1	CASSSRTSGVSYEQYF
TRBJ2-7	TRBV30	CAWSGRLAGGHEQYF
TRBJ2-7	TRBV6-5	CASSYPAGEQYF
TRBJ2-7	TRBV20-1	CSASLFSEQYF
TRBJ1-5	TRBV27	CASSSGVQGNQPQHF
TRBJ2-7	TRBV7-6	CASSPRQVSYEQYF
TRBJ2-6	TRBV18	CASSPLQGVFPGANVLTF
TRBJ1-1	TRBV4-2	CASSQWDRNTEAFF
TRBJ2-1	TRBV11-2	CASSGIALQRVDEQFF
TRBJ2-7	TRBV5-4	CASSIPTSGGHEQYF
TRBJ2-5	TRBV7-3	CASSGRGGAQETQYF
TRBJ1-1	TRBV7-9	CASRPQGLSGAFF
TRBJ2-1	TRBV6-5	CASSYSLLPGGNEQFF
TRBJ2-1	TRBV6-5	CASMRSYNEQFF
TRBJ2-1	TRBV29-1	CSAVRDWKDEQFF
TRBJ2-7	TRBV6-6	CASRGGDTLSYEQYF
TRBJ2-2	TRBV7-9	CASSLAVGAVTGELFF
TRBJ2-7	TRBV9	CASSVDPGGSYEQYF
TRBJ2-5	TRBV30	CAWEAGETQYF
TRBJ2-1	TRBV5-1	CASSVGSSYNEQFF
TRBJ2-5	TRBV7-2	CASSHRVQETQYF
TRBJ2-5	TRBV7-2	CASSLMAGETQYF
TRBJ1-6	TRBV10-3	CAISLSGQGNSPLHF
TRBJ1-1	TRBV5-1	CASSLSGQGNNAFF
TRBJ1-2	TRBV2	CASSGQLGTGYGYTF
TRBJ1-2	TRBV6-5	CASTRQGANYGYTF
TRBJ1-5	TRBV30	CAWSAKQGNQPQHF
TRBJ2-5	TRBV9	CASSVSLRGQETQYF
TRBJ2-5	TRBV7-9	CASSPTGVGETQYF